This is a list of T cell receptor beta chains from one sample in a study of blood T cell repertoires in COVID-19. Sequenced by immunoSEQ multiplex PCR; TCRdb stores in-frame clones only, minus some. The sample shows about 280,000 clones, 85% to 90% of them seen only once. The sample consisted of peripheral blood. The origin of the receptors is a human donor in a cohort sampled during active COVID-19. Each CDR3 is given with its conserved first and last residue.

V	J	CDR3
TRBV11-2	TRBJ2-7	CASSFVAAISYEQYF
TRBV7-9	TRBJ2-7	CASSLTSGTSLIYEQYF
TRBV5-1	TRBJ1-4	CASSRWGEEKLFF
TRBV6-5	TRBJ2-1	CASKPLAGGNEQFF
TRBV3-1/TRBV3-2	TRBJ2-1	CASSITSVANEQFF
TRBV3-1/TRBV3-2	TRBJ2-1	CASSGSSGYNEQFF
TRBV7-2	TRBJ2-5	CASSPDLETQYF
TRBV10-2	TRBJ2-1	CASSERTSGSNEQFF
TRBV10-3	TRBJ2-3	CAISETTSVDTQYF
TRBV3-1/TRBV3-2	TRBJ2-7	CASSRDSITYEQYF
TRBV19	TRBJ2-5	CASSILPQGHPPTQYF
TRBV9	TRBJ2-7	CASSVEPVSSYEQYF
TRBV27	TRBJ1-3	CARRTVINTIYF
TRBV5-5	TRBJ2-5	CASSLSVLNRGRGTQYF
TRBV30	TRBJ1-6	CAWSYNSPLHF
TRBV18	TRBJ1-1	CASSVDRLGTEAFF
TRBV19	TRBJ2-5	CASSTSGRETQYF
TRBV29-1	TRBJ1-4	CSVGAGEKLFF
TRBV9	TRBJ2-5	CASSYRGTSGGETQYF
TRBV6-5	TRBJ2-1	CAGATSGRGNEQFF
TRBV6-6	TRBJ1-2	CASTSIGTRSNYGYTF
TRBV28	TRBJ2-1	CASSSTSPVTDEQFF
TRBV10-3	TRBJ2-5	CAIKSEETQYF
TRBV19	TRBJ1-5	CASSTTRGSGGNQPQHF
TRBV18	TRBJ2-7	CASSPPTGSSYEQYF
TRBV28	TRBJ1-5	CASSVGGKRPQHF
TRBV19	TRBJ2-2	CASSIAQGAPTGELFF
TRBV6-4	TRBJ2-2	CASSEGTSNTGELFF
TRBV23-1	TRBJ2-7	CASQGWGGVYEQYF
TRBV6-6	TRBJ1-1	CASSPTTGAFF
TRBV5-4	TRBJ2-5	CASSEPLAGTETQYF
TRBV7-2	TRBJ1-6	CASSPLGLDSPLHF
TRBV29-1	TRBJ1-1	CSVERGGKFAEAFF
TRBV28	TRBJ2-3	CASMGPGKGDTQYF
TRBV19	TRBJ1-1	CASSEDRGPEAFF
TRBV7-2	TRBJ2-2	CASSLVGQINTGELFF
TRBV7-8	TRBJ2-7	CASSRGLAGAIYEQYF
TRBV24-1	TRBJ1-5	CATSVGGASNQPQHF
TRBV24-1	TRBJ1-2	CATSESGRARGGGYTF
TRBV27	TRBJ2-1	CASSLSSRGRLSEQFF
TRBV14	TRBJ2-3	CASSQGIRLRGLERADTQYF
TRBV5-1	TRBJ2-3	CASSWVGDNTDTQYF
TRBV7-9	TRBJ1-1	CASSLIQGTAAFF
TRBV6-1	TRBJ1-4	CASSGKKGLTNEKLFF